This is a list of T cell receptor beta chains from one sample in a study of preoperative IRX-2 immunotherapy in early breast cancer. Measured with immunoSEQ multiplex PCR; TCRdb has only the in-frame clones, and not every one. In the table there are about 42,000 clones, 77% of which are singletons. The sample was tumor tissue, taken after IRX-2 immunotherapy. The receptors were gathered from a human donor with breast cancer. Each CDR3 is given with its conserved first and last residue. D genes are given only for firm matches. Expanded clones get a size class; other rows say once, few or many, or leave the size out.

cdr3_nt: TGTGCTAGTGGTTTTGGAGGTTTTGTCGGGGAGCTGTTTTTT
cdr3_aa: CASGFGGFVGELFF
clone_size: .
d_call: .
j_call: TRBJ2-2
v_call: TRBV12-5

cdr3_nt: TGTGCCAGCAGGCGAGGACTACGAGAGACCCAGTACTTC
cdr3_aa: CASRRGLRETQYF
clone_size: few
d_call: .
j_call: TRBJ2-5
v_call: TRBV2

cdr3_nt: TGCGCCAGCAGCTTGCTCGCAACGGGCGGGGAGCTGTTTTTT
cdr3_aa: CASSLLATGGELFF
clone_size: .
d_call: .
j_call: TRBJ2-2
v_call: TRBV5-1

cdr3_nt: TGTGCCAGCATCGCTGAGGGACAGGGGCAAGATACGCAGTATTTT
cdr3_aa: CASIAEGQGQDTQYF
clone_size: .
d_call: TRBD1
j_call: TRBJ2-3
v_call: TRBV28

cdr3_nt: TGTGCCAGCAGCTTAGGGCTAGCGGCCGACAATGAGCAGTTCTTC
cdr3_aa: CASSLGLAADNEQFF
clone_size: .
d_call: TRBD2
j_call: TRBJ2-1
v_call: TRBV7-1

cdr3_nt: TGTGCCAGCAGTACAGCGGAGACTGAAGCTTTCTTT
cdr3_aa: CASSTAETEAFF
clone_size: medium-sized
d_call: .
j_call: TRBJ1-1
v_call: TRBV6-8

cdr3_nt: TGTGCCAGCTCATATGAGACAGGCACGAAAAACATTCAGTACTTC
cdr3_aa: CASSYETGTKNIQYF
clone_size: .
d_call: .
j_call: TRBJ2-4
v_call: TRBV18

cdr3_nt: TGTGCCAGCAGCTTGGGGCAGGGGGTCGTTGGGCCCCAGTACTTC
cdr3_aa: CASSLGQGVVGPQYF
clone_size: once
d_call: TRBD1
j_call: TRBJ2-5
v_call: TRBV5-4

cdr3_nt: TGTGCCTGGAGGGCTAGCGGAAAGAAAGAGACCCAGTACTTC
cdr3_aa: CAWRASGKKETQYF
clone_size: .
d_call: TRBD2
j_call: TRBJ2-5
v_call: TRBV30

cdr3_nt: TGCGCCAGCAGTCAGCCAACGGGACAGCAGAAACAGAATCAGCCCCAGCATTTT
cdr3_aa: CASSQPTGQQKQNQPQHF
clone_size: .
d_call: TRBD1
j_call: TRBJ1-5
v_call: TRBV23-1

cdr3_nt: TGTGCCAGTAAGAGGGTAGGGGATCAGCCCCAGCATTTT
cdr3_aa: CASKRVGDQPQHF
clone_size: .
d_call: .
j_call: TRBJ1-5
v_call: TRBV19

cdr3_nt: TGTGCCAGTAGTCTTTTAGCGGGGGGGCTGTATGAGCAGTTCTTC
cdr3_aa: CASSLLAGGLYEQFF
clone_size: .
d_call: TRBD2
j_call: TRBJ2-1
v_call: TRBV19

cdr3_nt: TGTGCCAGCAGTTTGGTCCTTTCCGGGGCAATTTACGAGCAGTACTTC
cdr3_aa: CASSLVLSGAIYEQYF
clone_size: .
d_call: .
j_call: TRBJ2-7
v_call: TRBV28

cdr3_nt: TGTGCCAGCAGCCCGGGACTAGCGGGGGGAGTCGATGAGCAGTTCTTC
cdr3_aa: CASSPGLAGGVDEQFF
clone_size: .
d_call: TRBD2
j_call: TRBJ2-1
v_call: TRBV7-4

cdr3_nt: TGTGCCAGCGGAACAGCGGGACTACCGAGATCCCGATACGAGCAGTACTTC
cdr3_aa: CASGTAGLPRSRYEQYF
clone_size: .
d_call: TRBD2
j_call: TRBJ2-7
v_call: TRBV28

cdr3_nt: TGTGCCAGTAGCACAGGGATTTCAGATACGCAGTATTTT
cdr3_aa: CASSTGISDTQYF
clone_size: .
d_call: .
j_call: TRBJ2-3
v_call: TRBV19

cdr3_nt: TGCGCCAGCAGTGGTAAGGGAGGGACTAGCGGGAGCTCCTACAATGAGCAGTTCTTC
cdr3_aa: CASSGKGGTSGSSYNEQFF
clone_size: .
d_call: TRBD2
j_call: TRBJ2-1
v_call: TRBV10-2

cdr3_nt: TGTGCCAGCAGTTGGACAGGGGGCTATGAGTACGAGCAGTACTTC
cdr3_aa: CASSWTGGYEYEQYF
clone_size: .
d_call: TRBD1
j_call: TRBJ2-7
v_call: TRBV6-8

cdr3_nt: TGTGCCAGCAACCCGGGGTACACAGATACGCAGTATTTT
cdr3_aa: CASNPGYTDTQYF
clone_size: .
d_call: .
j_call: TRBJ2-3
v_call: TRBV9

cdr3_nt: TGTGCCAGCAGTTTCGGGGGATTGAACACCGGGGAGCTGTTTTTT
cdr3_aa: CASSFGGLNTGELFF
clone_size: .
d_call: .
j_call: TRBJ2-2
v_call: TRBV28

cdr3_nt: TGTGCCAGCAGCCCCCTGGGGAGTAACACTGAAGCTTTCTTT
cdr3_aa: CASSPLGSNTEAFF
clone_size: .
d_call: .
j_call: TRBJ1-1
v_call: TRBV11-3

cdr3_nt: TGTGCCAGCAGCTTAGGTCGCCAGGAGCATAGCAATCAGCCCCAGCATTTT
cdr3_aa: CASSLGRQEHSNQPQHF
clone_size: .
d_call: .
j_call: TRBJ1-5
v_call: TRBV7-4

cdr3_nt: TGTGCCAGCACCCCAAGACTAGCGGGGGGACGAGAGACCCAGTACTTC
cdr3_aa: CASTPRLAGGRETQYF
clone_size: .
d_call: TRBD2
j_call: TRBJ2-5
v_call: TRBV6-8

cdr3_nt: TGTGCCACCCAGACTAGCCCCTCGGAAGATACGCAGTATTTT
cdr3_aa: CATQTSPSEDTQYF
clone_size: .
d_call: TRBD2
j_call: TRBJ2-3
v_call: TRBV12-5

cdr3_nt: TGTGCCACCCGTAGCGGGAACACCTACAATGAGCAGTTCTTC
cdr3_aa: CATRSGNTYNEQFF
clone_size: .
d_call: .
j_call: TRBJ2-1
v_call: TRBV12-2

cdr3_nt: TGTGCCAGCAGCTTAGAGGGGACTAGCGGGAGGTTCTACAATGAGCAGTTCTTC
cdr3_aa: CASSLEGTSGRFYNEQFF
clone_size: few
d_call: TRBD2
j_call: TRBJ2-1
v_call: TRBV11-3

cdr3_nt: TGTGCCAGCAGGAGACAGGGCGGAGGGTACGAGCAGTACTTC
cdr3_aa: CASRRQGGGYEQYF
clone_size: .
d_call: .
j_call: TRBJ2-7
v_call: TRBV6-8

cdr3_nt: TGTGCCAGCAGCAGCCGGGCCCCCCCCTACGAGCAGTACTTC
cdr3_aa: CASSSRAPPYEQYF
clone_size: once
d_call: .
j_call: TRBJ2-7
v_call: TRBV6-7

cdr3_nt: TGCGCCAGCAGCCCTAGTGCAGAGAGGAGCCCTAATTCACCCCTCCACTTT
cdr3_aa: CASSPSAERSPNSPLHF
clone_size: .
d_call: .
j_call: TRBJ1-6
v_call: TRBV5-1

cdr3_nt: TGTGCCAGCAGCTCACAACAGGGGGGCGCTTTCTTT
cdr3_aa: CASSSQQGGAFF
clone_size: .
d_call: TRBD1
j_call: TRBJ1-1
v_call: TRBV6-4

cdr3_nt: TGTGCCAGCAGTTACTCGGGACAGATTCAAGGCTACACCTTC
cdr3_aa: CASSYSGQIQGYTF
clone_size: .
d_call: TRBD1
j_call: TRBJ1-2
v_call: TRBV6-8

cdr3_nt: TGCGCCAGCAGCTTTATGAAGCCGGGGGAAAAACTGTTTTTT
cdr3_aa: CASSFMKPGEKLFF
clone_size: .
d_call: .
j_call: TRBJ1-4
v_call: TRBV5-1

cdr3_nt: TGTGCCAGCAGCCCCAGACAGGGGCAAAGGGAAAAACTGTTTTTT
cdr3_aa: CASSPRQGQREKLFF
clone_size: medium-sized
d_call: TRBD1
j_call: TRBJ1-4
v_call: TRBV11-3

cdr3_nt: TGCGCCAGCAGTATTGGGACAGGGGAGGGTGGCCAGCATTTT
cdr3_aa: CASSIGTGEGGQHF
clone_size: .
d_call: TRBD1
j_call: TRBJ1-5
v_call: TRBV5-1

cdr3_nt: TGTGCCAGCAGCCCCCGTTCCAGGGGGCGACGGAGTGAAAAACTGTTTTTT
cdr3_aa: CASSPRSRGRRSEKLFF
clone_size: .
d_call: TRBD1
j_call: TRBJ1-4
v_call: TRBV7-1

cdr3_nt: TGCGCCAGCAGCTCTGGACAGAAATATGGCTACACCTTC
cdr3_aa: CASSSGQKYGYTF
clone_size: .
d_call: .
j_call: TRBJ1-2
v_call: TRBV23-1

cdr3_nt: TGCACCAGCAGTCCGGGGGGAGTTGATGAGCAGTTCTTC
cdr3_aa: CTSSPGGVDEQFF
clone_size: few
d_call: .
j_call: TRBJ2-1
v_call: TRBV1

cdr3_nt: TGCGCCAGCAGCCAAGCGGCTCACAGGGGACCTGGAAACACCATATATTTT
cdr3_aa: CASSQAAHRGPGNTIYF
clone_size: .
d_call: TRBD1
j_call: TRBJ1-3
v_call: TRBV23-1

cdr3_nt: TGTGCCTCTACGGCAGGGCCGTACGAGCAGTACTTC
cdr3_aa: CASTAGPYEQYF
clone_size: .
d_call: .
j_call: TRBJ2-7
v_call: TRBV28

cdr3_nt: TGTGCCAGCAGTGGACAGGGGGTCAGGAATGAGCAGTTCTTC
cdr3_aa: CASSGQGVRNEQFF
clone_size: once
d_call: TRBD1
j_call: TRBJ2-1
v_call: TRBV28

cdr3_nt: TGTGCCAGCTCACCACCCGGGGTCAGGGGGGGCGAGCAGTACTTC
cdr3_aa: CASSPPGVRGGEQYF
clone_size: .
d_call: .
j_call: TRBJ2-7
v_call: TRBV18

cdr3_nt: TGTGCCACCAGCAGAGAAAGTGGAGGATTCACTGAAGCTTTCTTT
cdr3_aa: CATSRESGGFTEAFF
clone_size: few
d_call: .
j_call: TRBJ1-1
v_call: TRBV15

cdr3_nt: TGTGCCGGATGTCTGGGGACAGGGGCCAGGGAGACCCAGTACTTC
cdr3_aa: CAGCLGTGARETQYF
clone_size: .
d_call: .
j_call: TRBJ2-5
v_call: TRBV12-2

cdr3_nt: TGTGCCAGCAGTTACTCCTGGACAGGGGTATCCACTGAAGCTTTCTTT
cdr3_aa: CASSYSWTGVSTEAFF
clone_size: .
d_call: TRBD1
j_call: TRBJ1-1
v_call: TRBV6-8

cdr3_nt: TGTGCCAGCAAACCGGGACAGGGGACCACCTACGAGCAGTACTTC
cdr3_aa: CASKPGQGTTYEQYF
clone_size: .
d_call: TRBD1
j_call: TRBJ2-7
v_call: TRBV6-8